The rows below give T cell receptor beta chains drawn from one sample of a study of T cell responses to AZD1222 COVID-19 vaccine. The assay was immunoSEQ multiplex PCR, and TCRdb's table has in-frame clones only and misses some. The sample contains tens of thousands of clones, more than 70% of which appear only once. Sample: peripheral blood, taken 28 days after the second dose of the MenACWY control vaccine. These receptors all stem from an adult who received the MenACWY meningococcal vaccine as a control. The CDR3 runs from the conserved cysteine through the conserved F or W. D genes are given only for firm matches. Expanded clones get a size class; other rows say once, few or many, or leave the size out.

TRBJ2-1	NA	TRBV4-2	NA	TGTGCCAGCAGCCCGGACCGGGACACCTACAATGAGCAGTTCTTC	CASSPDRDTYNEQFF
TRBJ2-1	NA	TRBV15	TRBD1	TGTGCCACCAGCGCGGGACAGGGGGTTTACAATGAGCAGTTCTTC	CATSAGQGVYNEQFF
TRBJ2-5	NA	TRBV30	TRBD1	TGTGCCTGCCGCCCTGGGACAGCAAGAATTGAGACCCAGTACTTC	CACRPGTARIETQYF
TRBJ2-2	NA	TRBV28	TRBD1	TGTGCCAGCAGAAGCACGGACAGGGGGCATTTCGGGGAGCTGTTTTTT	CASRSTDRGHFGELFF
TRBJ2-1	NA	TRBV10-3	NA	TGTGCCACCTCGGTCGACAATGAGCAGTTCTTC	CATSVDNEQFF
TRBJ1-3	NA	TRBV6-1	NA	TGTGCCAGCAGTGAAGCGCAAAGCTCTGGAAACACCATATATTTT	CASSEAQSSGNTIYF
TRBJ2-1	NA	TRBV6-4	TRBD2	TGTGCCAGCAGTGACTCTAGCGGGGGGGCCAATGAGCAGTTCTTC	CASSDSSGGANEQFF
TRBJ1-1	NA	TRBV19	NA	TGTGCCAGTAGTATTTTGGGGGCACGGACTGAAGCTTTCTTT	CASSILGARTEAFF
TRBJ1-5	NA	TRBV5-3	NA	TGTGCCAGAAGCCCGCTCTTAAGGGATGAGGGAGATAGCAATCAGCCCCAGCATTTT	CARSPLLRDEGDSNQPQHF
TRBJ1-2	NA	TRBV10-3	TRBD1	TGTGCCATCAGTGCAACGGCTGGGACAGTTCTTAACTATGGCTACACCTTC	CAISATAGTVLNYGYTF
TRBJ2-2	NA	TRBV15	NA	TGTGCCACCAGCAGAGAAGTAAGATCCAACACCGGGGAGCTGTTTTTT	CATSREVRSNTGELFF
TRBJ1-6	NA	TRBV9	NA	TGTGCCAGCACCACCCAGGGGCAGGGGATCGGTTCACCCCTCCACTTT	CASTTQGQGIGSPLHF
TRBJ1-4	few	TRBV5-4	TRBD1	TGTGCCAGCAGCCTTGGACAGGTGTCTATCGAAAAACTGTTTTTT	CASSLGQVSIEKLFF
TRBJ2-7	NA	TRBV30	TRBD1	TGTGCCTGGAGTAGAACAGGGGGAGGCTACGAGCAGTACTTC	CAWSRTGGGYEQYF
TRBJ2-3	NA	TRBV9	NA	TGTGCCAGCAGCGTAGCTGTAGAGGGTGGTGCAGATACGCAGTATTTT	CASSVAVEGGADTQYF
TRBJ2-7	NA	TRBV9	NA	TGTGCCAGCAGCTTGACGGGACAACTCCACGAGCAGTACTTC	CASSLTGQLHEQYF
TRBJ2-6	NA	TRBV14	NA	TGTGCCAGCAGCCAAGTTGCAGGGCGGACTGGGGCCAACGTCCTGACTTTC	CASSQVAGRTGANVLTF
TRBJ2-3	NA	TRBV4-2	NA	TGTGCCAGCAGCCAAGATCCTCCGGGGAGACGCACAGATACGCAGTATTTT	CASSQDPPGRRTDTQYF
TRBJ2-7	NA	TRBV19	TRBD1	TGTGCCAGTAGTGAGAGGGGGCCAGCCTACGAGCAGTACTTC	CASSERGPAYEQYF
TRBJ1-5	NA	TRBV6-5	NA	TGTGCCAGCAGTTCACTGGACAGTAGCAATCAGCCCCAGCATTTT	CASSSLDSSNQPQHF